One sample yielded the 8 T cell receptor beta chains listed below, sequenced in a study of OX40 agonist ivuxolimab in advanced cancers. The method was immunoSEQ multiplex PCR; TCRdb's version includes in-frame clones alone and lacks a portion of them. The sample has about 85,000 clones; 65% to 90% are singletons. The sequences come from CD4+ or CD8+ T cells sorted from blood, collected in a trial of the OX40 agonist ivuxolimab. The receptors come from an adult with an advanced solid tumor such as melanoma, head and neck, liver or kidney cancer.

This chain links TRBV2 with TRBJ1-5, with D perhaps TRBD1 (6 bases). Germline V lookup: CDR1 SNHLY, CDR2 FYNNEI. The CDR3 runs 15 residues. Trimming cost V 4 bases and J 0 bases, with 10 bases left between them. The CDR3 DNA is TGTGCCAGCAGTGCGCAGGGGATTAGCAATCAGCCCCAGCATTTT. This translates into CASSAQGISNQPQHF.

The gene calls are TRBV5-4 and TRBJ1-3; TRBD1 might be the D (6 bases). V lost 3 bases to trimming and J lost 0 bases, with 10 bases between them. The CDR3 covers 15 residues. The germline CDR1 and CDR2 sequences are SGHNT and YYREEE (reference sequence). The chain's CDR3 is CASSWGRSSGNTIYF. CDR3 in DNA: TGTGCCAGCAGCTGGGGGCGGAGCTCTGGAAACACCATATATTTT.

The rearrangement joins TRBV28 to TRBJ2-5, with D possibly TRBD1 on 6 matching bases. The J call may be wrong; the DNA end is better matched by TRBJ2-7. The CDR3 is 12 residues long. Germline-derived CDR1 and CDR2 are MDHEN and SYDVKM. The CDR3 DNA reads as TGTGCCAGCACAGGGGAGAGGTACGAGCAGTACTTC. It yields the protein CASTGERYEQYF.

The chain carries TRBV4-3 and TRBJ1-1, with D uncertain. V lost 0 bases and J lost 1, with 15 bases in between. The CDR3 extends over 17 amino acids. Germline CDR1 LGHNA, CDR2 YSLEER. In nucleotides, the CDR3 is TGCGCCAGCAGCCAAGATTTGCGTGCCTTGACGAACACTGAAGCTTTCTTT. Encoded protein: CASSQDLRALTNTEAFF.

The chain employs TRBV7-2 and TRBJ1-5, with 9 positions matching TRBD1. From germline, CDR1 is SGHTA and CDR2 FQGNSA. V gave up 6 bases and J gave up 6 bases; unmatched junction bases: 6. The CDR3 sequence is 14 residues long. The CDR3 DNA is TGTGCCAGCAGGTGGACAGGGGAGGGTCAGCCCCAGCATTTT. Its protein product is CASRWTGEGQPQHF.

This chain uses TRBV7-2 with TRBJ2-7; D could derive from TRBD1 or TRBD2 (5 bases each). V lost 6 bases and J lost 2, with 17 bases in between. CDR3 length: 15 amino acids. Germline V gene data show CDR1 as SGHTA and CDR2 as FQGNSA. As DNA, the CDR3 is TGTGCCAGCAGTCAAGCCGGGACCCCAACCTACGAGCAGTACTTC. Its protein product is CASSQAGTPTYEQYF.

The chain has TRBV6-5 and TRBJ2-1, with 7 bases that match TRBD1. V was clipped by 6 bases and J by 5 bases; unmatched bases: 10. Germline CDR1 MNHEY, CDR2 SVGAGI. The CDR3 has 15 residues. CDR3 sequence (DNA): TGTGCCAGCAGACCACAGGGGAGTGTGCACAATGAGCAGTTCTTC. The encoded protein is CASRPQGSVHNEQFF.

This chain connects TRBV6-1 to TRBJ1-6; TRBD1 matches 8 bases. Germline values: CDR1 MNHNS, CDR2 SASEGT. The CDR3 sequence is 14 residues long. V lost 6 bases to trimming and J lost 7 bases; unmatched junction nucleotides: 5. CDR3 coding DNA: TGTGCCAGCAGGAACCGGGACAGGAATTCACCCCTCCACTTT. Protein: CASRNRDRNSPLHF.